Presented here are 26 T cell receptor beta chains from one specimen sequenced in a study of control samples from healthy donors and cancer patients. Some clones are missing from TCRdb's copy, which holds only in-frame ones; the method was immunoSEQ multiplex PCR. The data show 70,000 to 95,000 clones, just over 90% seen once. The material sequenced was blood. All receptors come from a woman between 25 and 40 years old in good health.

This clone has a single count. V is TRBV9 and J is TRBJ2-2; D not certain. Trimming removed 2 bases from V and 5 bases from J, with 16 bases in between. The CDR3 length is 16 residues. The germline V gene has CDR1 SGDLS and CDR2 YYNGEE. The CDR3 here is CASSVRPTVSTGELFF. In nucleotides, the CDR3 is TGTGCCAGCAGCGTCCGGCCGACGGTGTCAACCGGGGAGCTGTTTTTT.

The chain couples TRBV14 to TRBJ2-3; 9 bases agree with TRBD1. In germline, CDR1 is SGHDN, CDR2 FVKESK. J gave up 2 bases and V 4 bases, and 4 bases lay outside the gene matches. The CDR3 contains 15 residues. As DNA, the CDR3 is TGTGCCAGCAGCCGACAGGGGGTGATCACAGATACGCAGTATTTT. Its translation is CASSRQGVITDTQYF.

The chain joins TRBV6-6 to TRBJ1-2; D unclear. V was trimmed by 6 bases and J by 4 bases, leaving 12 bases between them. CDR1 is MNHNY, CDR2 SVGAGI, per germline (reference sequence). The CDR3 has 13 residues. The CDR3 DNA reads TGTGCCAGCAGCCCTCAGACGGTCTATGGCTACACCTTC. Its translation: CASSPQTVYGYTF.

As for this clone: At one boundary the junction diverges from the germline segment, which might be a read error. The V call is TRBV3-1 (or the pseudogene TRBV3-2), the J call TRBJ1-2, with a tentative D call TRBD1 (5 bases). CDR1 LGHDT and CDR2 YNNKEL come from the germline V gene (reference sequence). The CDR3 is 15 amino acids. The CDR3 here is CASSQAGRQNYGYTF. CDR3 nucleotides: TGTGCCAGCAGCCAAGCAGGGCGGCAAAACTACGGCTACACCTTC.

The CDR3 spells CASSLSSGTHEKLFF. DNA for the CDR3: TGTGCCAGCAGCTTATCCTCAGGGACCCATGAAAAACTGTTTTTT. This rearrangement joins TRBV5-5 to TRBJ1-4; D might be TRBD1 (5 bases). The CDR3 sequence is 15 residues long. Trimming left V 2 bases short and J 6 bases short, with 14 bases between. The germline V gene has CDR1 SGHKS and CDR2 YYEKEE (reference sequence).

V usage is TRBV5-1 and J usage is TRBJ1-4; possible D gene TRBD1, 6 bases. CDR3 length: 15 residues. The germline V gene encodes CDR1 SGHRS and CDR2 YFSETQ. V was pared by 2 bases and J by 1 base, with 9 bases between. The CDR3 loop reads CASSFQGQTNEKLFF. DNA for the CDR3: TGCGCCAGCAGCTTCCAGGGGCAAACTAATGAAAAACTGTTTTTT.

V is TRBV2 and J is TRBJ1-5, with D hard to call. The germline CDR1 and CDR2 sequences are SNHLY and FYNNEI. With 6 bases removed from V and 4 bases from J, the gap between germline ends came to 10 bases. CDR3 length equals 13 residues. The CDR3 bases are TGTGCCAGCAGAGTTAGTGGGAATCAGCCCCAGCATTTT. This codes for CASRVSGNQPQHF.

The V gene is TRBV4-2, the J gene TRBJ2-1; D perhaps matches TRBD2 (6 bases). The CDR3 extends over 13 amino acids. Germline assignment: CDR1 LGHNA and CDR2 YNFKEQ. V shed 5 bases and J shed 8 bases, with 13 bases lying between them. CDR3 protein: CASSGGSGDEQFF. The CDR3 DNA sequence: TGTGCCAGCAGCGGAGGGTCAGGCGATGAGCAGTTCTTC.

This chain joins TRBV29-1 and TRBJ1-3, with D possibly matching TRBD1 (5 bases). This CDR3 is built from 17 residues. Trimming removed 0 bases from V and 0 bases from J, with 15 bases in between. In germline, CDR1 is SQVTM, CDR2 ANQGSEA. Written as DNA, the CDR3 is TGCAGCGTTGAAGATCCGGCAGGGACTTACTCTGGAAACACCATATATTTT. This sequence encodes CSVEDPAGTYSGNTIYF.

V gene TRBV6-5 combines with J gene TRBJ1-3, with D uncertain. V dropped 4 bases and J dropped 3 bases, with 13 bases sitting between them. CDR3 length: 15 amino acids. CDR1 is MNHEY and CDR2 is SVGAGI in the germline V gene. CDR3 sequence (DNA): TGTGCCAGCAGTTCCACAAAACAGAGTGGAAACACCATATATTTT. It translates to CASSSTKQSGNTIYF.

The CDR3 reads CASSMGGRVSSPLHF. The CDR3 region has the DNA TGTGCCAGTAGTATGGGCGGCAGGGTGAGTTCACCCCTCCACTTT. The chain has TRBV19 and TRBJ1-6; possible D gene TRBD1, 5 bases. There are 15 residues in the CDR3. V was cut by 3 bases and J by 9 bases, with 15 bases left in between. Germline CDR1 and CDR2: LNHDA and SQIVND (reference sequence).

V gene TRBV28 combines with J gene TRBJ1-4; weak D call: TRBD1 (5 bases). CDR1 is MDHEN and CDR2 is SYDVKM in the germline V gene. CDR3 length: 15 amino acids. V was clipped by 2 bases and J by 8 bases, with 15 bases between them. CDR3 in DNA: TGTGCCAGCAGTTTACTGAGGCAGGGAGGCGAAAAACTGTTTTTT. It is translated as CASSLLRQGGEKLFF.

This clone was detected a few times. The CDR3 DNA reads TGTGCCAGCAGCGCCGAACAAAAGCGGGAGGGCCTCAATGAGCAGTTCTTC. Residues: CASSAEQKREGLNEQFF. This chain joins TRBV11-2 and TRBJ2-1; 10 bases match TRBD2. The CDR3 contains 17 residues. Germline V gene sequence: CDR1 SGHAT, CDR2 FQNNGV. V trimming: 5 bases; J trimming: 6 bases; junction bases outside the gene matches: 13.

The chain couples TRBV19 to TRBJ1-1, with a tentative D call TRBD1 (5 bases). The V and J ends lost 6 bases and 6 bases respectively, with 17 bases between them. The CDR3 spans 14 residues. Germline CDR1 LNHDA, CDR2 SQIVND (reference sequence). CDR3 nucleotides: TGTGCCAGTAGCCCGATTGGGGGGAAGGCTGAAGCTTTCTTT. It codes for CASSPIGGKAEAFF.

The genes are TRBV18 and TRBJ1-1, with D possibly matching TRBD1 (6 bases). The germline V and J ends were trimmed by 1 base and 5 bases, with 14 bases remaining between them. This CDR3 comprises 15 residues. Per germline, CDR1 KGHSH and CDR2 LQKENI. The CDR3 region is CASSPQQGGGTEAFF. The DNA for the CDR3 is TGTGCCAGCTCACCACAACAGGGCGGGGGGACTGAAGCTTTCTTT.

The chain is built from TRBV5-6 and TRBJ2-3; the match to TRBD1 covers 7 bases. This CDR3 is built from 14 residues. CDR1 SGHDT and CDR2 YYEEEE come from the germline V gene. V lost 4 bases to trimming and J lost 8 bases; unmatched junction nucleotides: 10. CDR3 DNA: TGTGCCAGCAGCATGGACAGGAGCTGGGTTACGCAGTATTTT. The encoded protein is CASSMDRSWVTQYF.

The rearrangement links TRBV10-3 to TRBJ1-5, with D possibly being TRBD1 (5 bases). Trimming cost V 6 bases and J 3 bases, with 9 bases left between them. The CDR3 contains 13 residues. Germline CDR1 ENHRY, CDR2 SYGVKD. CDR3 coding DNA: TGTGCCATCAGCACACAGGACAATCAGCCCCAGCATTTT. This translates into CAISTQDNQPQHF.

The sample holds one count of this clone. The chain recombines TRBV18 with TRBJ1-5; 10 bases align to TRBD1. This CDR3 is built from 15 residues. Trimming removed 3 bases from V and 4 bases from J; junction bases left unmatched: 3. Germline assignment: CDR1 KGHSH and CDR2 LQKENI. Written as DNA, the CDR3 is TGTGCCAGCTCACCGGGACAGGGGCTAAATCAGCCCCAGCATTTT. Residues: CASSPGQGLNQPQHF. The whole variable domain, filled in from reference TRBV18 and TRBJ1-5, reads NAGVMQNPRHLVRRRGQEARLRCSPMKGHSHVYWYRQLPEEGLKFMVYLQKENIIDESGMPKERFSAEFPKEGPSILRIQQVVRGDSAAYFCASSPGQGLNQPQHFGDGTRLSIL.

This chain links TRBV19 with TRBJ1-4; D is ambiguous. Trimming stripped 3 bases from V and 0 bases from J, with 11 bases between. This CDR3 contains 16 residues. The germline V gene has CDR1 LNHDA and CDR2 SQIVND (reference sequence). The CDR3: CASSIFHSATNEKLFF. DNA of the CDR3: TGTGCCAGTAGTATTTTTCACTCGGCAACTAATGAAAAACTGTTTTTT.

The chain employs TRBV5-1 and TRBJ2-7; the match to TRBD2 covers 7 bases. Germline CDR1 is SGHRS and CDR2 is YFSETQ. This CDR3 is built from 15 residues. V was clipped by 1 base and J by 1 base; unmatched bases: 5. The CDR3 sequence: CASSLIPGGSYEQYF. As DNA, the CDR3 is TGCGCCAGCAGCTTGATCCCGGGGGGATCCTACGAGCAGTACTTC.

The rearrangement uses TRBV28 and TRBJ1-2, with TRBD1 as a possible D gene (6 bases). Germline V gene data show CDR1 as MDHEN and CDR2 as SYDVKM. The germline V and J ends were trimmed by 5 bases and 8 bases, with 30 bases remaining between them. The CDR3 has 18 amino acids. CDR3 loop: CASSPKPGRLRLRGGYTF. CDR3 DNA: TGTGCCAGCAGTCCGAAACCCGGACGCTTACGTTTAAGGGGGGGCTACACCTTC.

Here the CDR3 reads CASSPGTGRSTDTQYF. The CDR3 DNA is TGTGCCAGCAGCCCTGGGACAGGCCGAAGCACAGATACGCAGTATTTT. The chain uses TRBV7-9 and TRBJ2-3, with 8 bases lining up with TRBD1. V lost 5 bases, J lost 0 bases, and 7 bases stayed unmatched. The germline gives CDR1 SEHNR, CDR2 FQNEAQ (reference sequence). This CDR3 has 16 residues.

The chain combines TRBV18 with TRBJ2-1, with 9 bases aligning to TRBD1. The V segment lost 1 base and the J segment 9 bases; nucleotides outside the gene matches: 7. The CDR3 is 15 amino acids. Per the germline V gene, CDR1 is KGHSH and CDR2 is LQKENI. DNA of the CDR3: TGTGCCAGCTCACCACGGCTGGGACAGGGCATTGAGCAGTTCTTC. Amino acids: CASSPRLGQGIEQFF.

CDR3 protein: CASSGGGPQETQYF. The CDR3 DNA follows: TGTGCCAGCAGCGGCGGGGGGCCTCAAGAGACCCAGTACTTC. The chain combines TRBV5-4 with TRBJ2-5; TRBD2 agrees at 8 bases. The germline V gene encodes CDR1 SGHNT and CDR2 YYREEE (reference sequence). With V trimmed by 4 bases and J by 2 bases, 4 bases remained unmatched. CDR3 length: 14 residues.

J is TRBJ1-4 and V is TRBV28, with D possibly TRBD1 on 5 matching bases. Per the germline V gene, CDR1 is MDHEN and CDR2 is SYDVKM. This CDR3 has 13 amino acids. V was trimmed by 4 bases and J by 5 bases, leaving 8 bases between them. The CDR3 spells CASSSGINEKLFF. DNA for the CDR3: TGTGCCAGCAGTTCAGGGATCAATGAAAAACTGTTTTTT.

The chain links TRBV5-1 to TRBJ1-1; D is possibly TRBD1 (5 bases). Trimming pared 3 bases from V and 1 base from J, leaving 19 bases between. This CDR3 has 17 residues. CDR1 and CDR2 (germline): SGHRS, YFSETQ. CDR3 in amino acids: CASSWRDGAAPNTEAFF. Written as DNA, the CDR3 is TGCGCCAGCAGCTGGCGGGACGGAGCGGCACCGAACACTGAAGCTTTCTTT.